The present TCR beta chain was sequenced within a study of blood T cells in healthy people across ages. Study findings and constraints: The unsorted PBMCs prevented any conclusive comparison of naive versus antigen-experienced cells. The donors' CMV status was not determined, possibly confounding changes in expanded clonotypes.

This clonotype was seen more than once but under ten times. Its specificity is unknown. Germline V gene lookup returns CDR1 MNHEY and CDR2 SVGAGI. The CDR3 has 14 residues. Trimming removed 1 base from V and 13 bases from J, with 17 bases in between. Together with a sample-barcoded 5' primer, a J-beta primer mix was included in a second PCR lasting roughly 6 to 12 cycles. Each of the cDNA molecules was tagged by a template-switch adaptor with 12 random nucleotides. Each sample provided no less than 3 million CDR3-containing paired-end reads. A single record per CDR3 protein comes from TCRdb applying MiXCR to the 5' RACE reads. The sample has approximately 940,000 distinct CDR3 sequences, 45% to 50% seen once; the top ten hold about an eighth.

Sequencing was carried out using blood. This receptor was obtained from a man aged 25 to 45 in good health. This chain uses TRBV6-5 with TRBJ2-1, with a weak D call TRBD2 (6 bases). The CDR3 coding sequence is TGTGCCAGCAGTTACTGGGACTCAGCCTCTGATCAGTTCTTC. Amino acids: CASSYWDSASDQFF.